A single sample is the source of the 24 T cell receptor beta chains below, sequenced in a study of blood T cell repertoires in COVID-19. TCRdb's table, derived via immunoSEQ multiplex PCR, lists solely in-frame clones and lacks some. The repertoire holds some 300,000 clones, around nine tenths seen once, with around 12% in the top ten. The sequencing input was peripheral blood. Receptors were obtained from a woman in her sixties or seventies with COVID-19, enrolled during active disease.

This chain's CDR3 is CSVESGQNYGYTF. The CDR3 nucleotides read TGCAGCGTTGAGTCGGGACAGAACTATGGCTACACCTTC. The V call is TRBV29-1, the J call TRBJ1-2; the match to TRBD1 covers 7 bases. V lost 3 bases to trimming and J lost 2 bases; unmatched junction nucleotides: 3. Germline V lookup: CDR1 SQVTM, CDR2 ANQGSEA. The CDR3 is 13 residues long.

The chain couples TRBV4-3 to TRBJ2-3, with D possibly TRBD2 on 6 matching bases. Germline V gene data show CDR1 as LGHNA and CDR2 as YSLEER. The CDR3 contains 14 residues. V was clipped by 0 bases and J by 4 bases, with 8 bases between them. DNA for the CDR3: TGCGCCAGCAGCCAAGACCCGGGGGCAGATACGCAGTATTTT. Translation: CASSQDPGADTQYF.

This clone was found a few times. The CDR3 nucleotides read TGCAGCGTTGAGGTCCTATCGAACACTGAAGCTTTCTTT. It encodes CSVEVLSNTEAFF. V and J are TRBV29-1 and TRBJ1-1; D unresolved. In germline, CDR1 is SQVTM, CDR2 ANQGSEA. Trimming left V 3 bases short and J 1 base short, with 9 bases between. This CDR3 is built from 13 residues.

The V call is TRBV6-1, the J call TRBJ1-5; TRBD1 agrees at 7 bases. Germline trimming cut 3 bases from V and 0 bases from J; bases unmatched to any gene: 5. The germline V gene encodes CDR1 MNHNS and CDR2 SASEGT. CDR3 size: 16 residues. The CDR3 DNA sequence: TGTGCCAGCAGTGAGGGACAGTTTTATAGCAATCAGCCCCAGCATTTT. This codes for CASSEGQFYSNQPQHF.

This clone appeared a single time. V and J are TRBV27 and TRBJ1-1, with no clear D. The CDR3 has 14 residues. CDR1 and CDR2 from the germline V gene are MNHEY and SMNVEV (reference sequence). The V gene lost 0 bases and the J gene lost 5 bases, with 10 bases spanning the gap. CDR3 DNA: TGTGCCAGCAGTTTATCGATATCGGAGACTGAAGCTTTCTTT. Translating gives CASSLSISETEAFF.

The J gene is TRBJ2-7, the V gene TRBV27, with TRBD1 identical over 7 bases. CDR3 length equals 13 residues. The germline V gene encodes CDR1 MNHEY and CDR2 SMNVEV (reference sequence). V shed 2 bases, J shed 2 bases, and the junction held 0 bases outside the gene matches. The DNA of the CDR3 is TGTGCCAGCAGTTTACAGGGGGCCTACGAGCAGTACTTC. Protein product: CASSLQGAYEQYF.

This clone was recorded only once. The CDR3 DNA follows: TGTGCCAGCATCACAGGGGATTTGAACACTGAAGCTTTCTTT. It codes for CASITGDLNTEAFF. The chain uses TRBV21-1 and TRBJ1-1; the D segment call TRBD1 is taken from the table without a DNA check. TRBV21-1 is a recognized pseudogene. This CDR3 is built from 14 residues.

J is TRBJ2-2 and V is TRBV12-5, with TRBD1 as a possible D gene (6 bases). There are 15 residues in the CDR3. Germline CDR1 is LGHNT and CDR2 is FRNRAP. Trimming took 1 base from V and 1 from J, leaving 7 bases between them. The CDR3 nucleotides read TGTGCTAGTGGTTTGGAGGGACAGAACACCGGGGAGCTGTTTTTT. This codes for CASGLEGQNTGELFF.

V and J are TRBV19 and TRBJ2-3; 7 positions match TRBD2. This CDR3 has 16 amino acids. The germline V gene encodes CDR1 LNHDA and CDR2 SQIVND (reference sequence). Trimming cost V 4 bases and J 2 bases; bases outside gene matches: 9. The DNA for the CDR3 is TGTGCCAGTAGTAGGGATGGCGGGGGTCTCACAGATACGCAGTATTTT. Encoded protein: CASSRDGGGLTDTQYF.

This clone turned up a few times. This CDR3 reads CASSRGVDTQYF. In nucleotides, the CDR3 is TGTGCCAGCTCACGGGGCGTAGATACGCAGTATTTT. This chain connects TRBV18 to TRBJ2-3; a possible D gene is TRBD1 (5 bases). CDR3 length: 12 amino acids. Trimming took off 4 bases at V and 5 bases at J, with 7 bases between the two ends. Germline CDR1 is KGHSH and CDR2 is LQKENI.

Written as DNA, the CDR3 is TGTGCCAGCAGCTTGGCCGAACATCCGCAGTTCTTC. Translation: CASSLAEHPQFF. V usage is TRBV5-6 and J usage is TRBJ2-1; no clear D. Per germline, CDR1 SGHDT and CDR2 YYEEEE. Trimming took 0 bases from V and 12 from J, leaving 10 bases between them. The CDR3 spans 12 residues.

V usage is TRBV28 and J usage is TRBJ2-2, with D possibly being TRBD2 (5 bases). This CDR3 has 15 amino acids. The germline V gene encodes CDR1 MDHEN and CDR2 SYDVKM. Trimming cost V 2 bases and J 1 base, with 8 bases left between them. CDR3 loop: CASSLGGRNTGELFF. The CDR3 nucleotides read TGTGCCAGCAGTTTAGGCGGGCGGAACACCGGGGAGCTGTTTTTT.

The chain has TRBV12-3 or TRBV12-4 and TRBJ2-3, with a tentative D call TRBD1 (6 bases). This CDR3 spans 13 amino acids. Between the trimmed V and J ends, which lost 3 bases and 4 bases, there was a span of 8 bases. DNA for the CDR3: TGTGCCAGCAGTTTTACAGGGCCAGATACGCAGTATTTT. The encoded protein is CASSFTGPDTQYF.

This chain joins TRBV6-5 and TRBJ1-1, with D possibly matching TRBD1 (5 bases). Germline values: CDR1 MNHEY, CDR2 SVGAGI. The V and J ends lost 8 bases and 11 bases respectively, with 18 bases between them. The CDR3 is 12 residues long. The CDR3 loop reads CASSGTGTWAFF. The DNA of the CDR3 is TGTGCCAGCTCTGGGACGGGGACTTGGGCTTTCTTT.

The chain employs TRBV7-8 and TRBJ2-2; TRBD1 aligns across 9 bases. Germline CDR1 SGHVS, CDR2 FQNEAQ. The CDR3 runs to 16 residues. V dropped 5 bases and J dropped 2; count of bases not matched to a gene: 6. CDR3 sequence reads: CASSARTGANTGELFF. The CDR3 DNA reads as TGTGCCAGCAGCGCGCGGACAGGGGCTAACACCGGGGAGCTGTTTTTT.

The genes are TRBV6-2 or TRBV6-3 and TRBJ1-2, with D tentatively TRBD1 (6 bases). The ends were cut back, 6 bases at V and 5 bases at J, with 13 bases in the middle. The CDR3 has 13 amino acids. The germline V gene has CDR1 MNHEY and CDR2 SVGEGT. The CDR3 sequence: CASSRDMRYGYTF. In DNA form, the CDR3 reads TGTGCCAGCAGCCGGGACATGAGGTATGGCTACACCTTC.

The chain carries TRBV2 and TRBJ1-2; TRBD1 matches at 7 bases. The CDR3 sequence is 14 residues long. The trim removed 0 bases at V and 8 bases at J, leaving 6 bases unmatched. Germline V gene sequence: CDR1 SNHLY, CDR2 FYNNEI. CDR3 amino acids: CASSEAGPGGGYTF. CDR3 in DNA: TGTGCCAGCAGTGAAGCGGGTCCAGGGGGAGGCTACACCTTC.

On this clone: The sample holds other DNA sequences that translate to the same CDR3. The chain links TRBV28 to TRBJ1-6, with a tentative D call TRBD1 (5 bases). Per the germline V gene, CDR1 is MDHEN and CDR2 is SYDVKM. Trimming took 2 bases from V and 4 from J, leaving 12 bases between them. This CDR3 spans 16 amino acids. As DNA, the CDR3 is TGTGCCAGCAGTTTAGCAGGGAGGGGTTATAATTCACCCCTCCACTTT. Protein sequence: CASSLAGRGYNSPLHF.

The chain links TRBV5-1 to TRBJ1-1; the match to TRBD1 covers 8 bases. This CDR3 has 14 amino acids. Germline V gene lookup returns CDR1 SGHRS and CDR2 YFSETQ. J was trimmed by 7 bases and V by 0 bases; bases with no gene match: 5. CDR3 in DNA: TGCGCCAGCAGCTTGGAGGACAGGGCTGATGAAGCTTTCTTT. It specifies CASSLEDRADEAFF.

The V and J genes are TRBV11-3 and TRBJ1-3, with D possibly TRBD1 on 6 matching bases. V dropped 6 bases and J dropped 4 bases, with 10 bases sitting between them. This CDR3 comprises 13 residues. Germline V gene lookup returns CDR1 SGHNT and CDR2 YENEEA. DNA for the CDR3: TGTGCCAGCAGACAGGGTCCCGGAAACACCATATATTTT. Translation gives CASRQGPGNTIYF.

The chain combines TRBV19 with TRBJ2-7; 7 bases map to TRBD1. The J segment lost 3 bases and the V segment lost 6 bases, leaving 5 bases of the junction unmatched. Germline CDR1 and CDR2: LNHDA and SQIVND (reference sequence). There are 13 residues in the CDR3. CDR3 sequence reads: CASRRTGDYEQYF. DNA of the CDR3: TGTGCCAGTAGGCGTACAGGGGACTACGAGCAGTACTTC.

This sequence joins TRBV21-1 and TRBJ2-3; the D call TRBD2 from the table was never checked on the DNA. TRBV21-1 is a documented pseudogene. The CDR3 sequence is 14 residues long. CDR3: CASPEGRDADTQYF. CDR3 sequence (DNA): TGTGCCAGCCCCGAAGGGAGAGACGCAGATACGCAGTATTTT.

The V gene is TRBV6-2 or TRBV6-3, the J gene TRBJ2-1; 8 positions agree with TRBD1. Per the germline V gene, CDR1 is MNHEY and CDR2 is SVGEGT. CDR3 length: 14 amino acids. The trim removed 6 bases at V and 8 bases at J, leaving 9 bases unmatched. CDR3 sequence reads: CASSRGTGSYEQFF. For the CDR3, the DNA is TGTGCCAGCAGCCGGGGGACAGGTAGTTATGAGCAGTTCTTC.

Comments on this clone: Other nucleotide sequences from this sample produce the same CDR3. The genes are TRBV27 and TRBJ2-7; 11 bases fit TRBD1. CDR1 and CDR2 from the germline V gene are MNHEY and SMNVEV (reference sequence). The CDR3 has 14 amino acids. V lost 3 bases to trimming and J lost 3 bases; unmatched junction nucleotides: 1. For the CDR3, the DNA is TGTGCCAGCAGTTTCGGGACAGGGGGCTACGAGCAGTACTTC. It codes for CASSFGTGGYEQYF.